This T cell receptor beta chain is drawn from a study of tissue T cells after allogeneic stem cell transplantation. This clone was seen more than once but under ten times. Antigen unknown. Germline and genes: mouse. The read stops 1 residue short of the end of the CDR3; the missing end is completed from the germline J gene. Other DNA sequences in this sample translate to the same CDR3. Indicated time point: mouse harvest day 7 after allogeneic transplant. Tail vein injection delivered 10^7 T-cell-depleted bone marrow cells and 10^6 splenic CD5+ T cells. Tissues came from B6→BALB/c major-mismatch GVHD mice at day 7 or 14. CDR3 length: 15 amino acids. Germline assignment: CDR1 KGHPV and CDR2 FQNQEV (reference sequence). With 3 bases removed from V and 1 base from J, the gap between germline ends came to 10 bases. Study-wide results and caveats: Motif-based clustering found tissue-specific repertoire signatures shared across patients, though few clones were shared. Blood and spleen captured only part of the tissue TCR repertoire.

Produced via immunoSEQ multiplex PCR; TCRdb's table is partial and in-frame only. The table lists approximately 7,300 clones, approximately 52% of them singletons, with 9.5% to 15% in the top ten. Sequencing input: lymph node tissue. The origin of this receptor is a female BALB/c mouse given C57BL/6 T cells with graft-versus-host disease after an allogeneic hematopoietic cell transplant. The chain links TRBV26 to TRBJ1-3, with a weak D call TRBD1 (6 bases). Partial CDR3 DNA: TGTGCCAGCAGTCTAGGGCAGGGGTCTGGAAATACGCTCTAT. This sequence encodes CASSLGQGSGNTLY. The entire CDR3 reads CASSLGQGSGNTLYF.